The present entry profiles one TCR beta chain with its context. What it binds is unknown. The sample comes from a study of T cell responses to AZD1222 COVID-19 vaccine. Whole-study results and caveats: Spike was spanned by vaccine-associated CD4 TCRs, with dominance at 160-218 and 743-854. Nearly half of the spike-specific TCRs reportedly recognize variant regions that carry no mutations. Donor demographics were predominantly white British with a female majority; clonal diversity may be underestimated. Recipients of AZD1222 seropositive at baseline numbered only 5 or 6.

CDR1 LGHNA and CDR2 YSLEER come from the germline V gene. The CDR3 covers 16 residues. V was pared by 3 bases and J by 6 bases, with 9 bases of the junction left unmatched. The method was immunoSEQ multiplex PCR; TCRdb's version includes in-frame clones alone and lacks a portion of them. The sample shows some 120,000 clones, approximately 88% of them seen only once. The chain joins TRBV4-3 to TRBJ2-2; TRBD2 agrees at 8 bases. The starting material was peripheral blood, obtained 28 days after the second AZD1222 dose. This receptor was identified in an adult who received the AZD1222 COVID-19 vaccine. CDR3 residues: CASSHDRGGLSGELFF. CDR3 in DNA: TGCGCCAGCAGCCACGACCGGGGGGGGTTGTCCGGGGAGCTGTTTTTT.